This T cell receptor beta chain was identified in a study of T-cell reconstitution after alpha-beta-depleted transplantation in children. The study, taken as a whole, reports: The study traced high day-60 TCRbeta diversity in some patients to surviving recipient T cells and thymic progenitors.

Preparation of the TCRbeta library was carried out with unique molecular identifiers. TCRdb processed the PCR reads anew with MiXCR; each CDR3 protein has one entry. This table holds 800,000 to 1,000,000 distinct CDR3 sequences, under 30% found once. The table lists this clonotype with a few counts. What it recognizes is unknown. CDR3 length: 17 residues. The V end lost 0 bases, the J end lost 0 bases, and 13 bases lay between the germline ends. The V gene's germline CDR1 is SGHRS and CDR2 YFSETQ. The sequence came from a boy under two years old who had a stem cell transplant for SCID, so the T cells may come from the graft donor. Here the sequenced sample was PBMCs, mostly from graft donor cells, taken 360 days after TCRalphabeta/CD19-depleted stem cell transplant. The chain has TRBV5-1 and TRBJ2-1; weak D call: TRBD2 (5 bases). CDR3 bases: TGCGCCAGCAGCTTGGAGAATCCCGGGGTCTCCTACAATGAGCAGTTCTTC. Encoded protein: CASSLENPGVSYNEQFF.